This T cell receptor beta chain was observed in a study of cytomegalovirus exposure and HLA in healthy donors (dated by TCRdb to between 2016 and 2019). For the study in its entirety: An earlier analysis of under 600 of the donors reported 276 Gb of sequence data and some 100 million unique TCR beta sequences from about 200 million T cells. The later analysis used no new phenotypic data to find candidate immune exposures, relying instead on TCR beta sequences and their occurrence across donors. An earlier analysis of roughly 600 of the donors used high-throughput TCR beta sequencing to judge whether each TCR beta V gene segment behaved as functional or pseudogenic. Among 398 genotyped donors of the cohort, an average of about 240,000 unique TCR beta nucleotide sequences were sequenced per donor, around 20% of them non-productive. HLA typing included class I and class II loci at four-digit resolution. Along with the roughly 670-subject first cohort, a separate validation cohort of about 110 different subjects was used. Using immunosequencing, the study profiled T cell repertoires from 500 to 800 subjects and related those repertoires to cytomegalovirus serostatus. The number of donors typed differed by locus, with about 629-630 for A, B, C, DRB1 and DQB1, roughly 550 for DQA1, 606 for DPA1, and over 400 for DPB1. Donor age, sex, ethnicity and CMV serostatus were compiled alongside the repertoire data. To study patterns of TCR occurrence, a later analysis re-analyzed previously published TCR beta repertoires from 666 donors and added high-resolution HLA genotyping. Around 320 gigabases of sequencing data and 78 million or so unique TCR sequences were included in an early release covering roughly 600 HLA-typed donors. High-throughput TCR immunosequencing, statistical association of individual TCRs with disease status, and machine learning were combined to predict cytomegalovirus infection status. About five DR-DQ haplotypes were treated as single units for association and clustering because of strong linkage in the cohort. All discovery cohort repertoires had been generated on a single sequencing platform. The aim of the study was to test whether cataloging public T cell receptors could identify signatures of past pathogen exposure. A later genetic analysis took genome-wide SNP genotypes for 398 of the 666 donors and used that subset as a discovery cohort. Of the 350 to 450 genotyped donors, roughly 76% were placed in the genetic ancestry cluster associated with self-reported Caucasian donors.

Counted from cysteine to phenylalanine, this CDR3 has 14 amino acids. Just CDR3 DNA is preserved here, 42 bases in frame from base 1. CDR1 and CDR2, looked up from the germline V gene (reference sequence), are SEHNR and FQNEAQ. The germline ends are 12 bases apart after V is trimmed by 5 bases and J by 3 bases. What the study reported, not specific to this receptor: In vitro tests confirmed that three of the cytomegalovirus-associated TCR beta chains recognize cytomegalovirus antigens. Specific HLA alleles were associated with some 15,000 TCR beta sequences at a false discovery rate of 0.05 in a later analysis. The study gave a list of some 150 TCR beta chains associated with cytomegalovirus. A further reported finding was that TCR beta sequences accurately predicted the HLA-A and HLA-B alleles for most subjects in the first cohort. According to a later analysis, parvovirus B19, influenza, CMV and Epstein-Barr virus appeared linked to several top co-occurrence clusters. In a later analysis, TCR association rates were found to vary across HLA loci, with the most associated TCRs seen for DRB1 alleles and the fewest for HLA-C alleles. In both the original and validation cohorts, the classifier was reported to diagnose cytomegalovirus status with high specificity and sensitivity. When HLA alleles, especially DR and DQ, strongly co-occurred, attributing TCR associations to individual alleles was difficult. Compared with equally common non-associated chains, HLA-associated TCR beta chains in a later analysis were more clonally expanded and had lower generation probabilities. The authors suggested that the approach could potentially be generalized to other disease states and immunological phenotypes. Immune exposure information for the cohort was limited to CMV serostatus. Presence/absence analyses assumed roughly uniform sequencing depth across donors, an assumption that may not hold. In an earlier analysis of roughly 560 of the donors, most TCR beta V segments were observed in productive rearrangements about 90% or about 30% of the time, broadly matching IMGT annotations. Most TCR sequences were observed very rarely across donors, whereas some public TCRs were present in many individuals. Some IMGT-functional V segments, including TRBV6-2 and TRBV6-3, could not be told apart with the 87-base-pair reads, so those segments were excluded. A group of highly shared sequence variants was considered likely to be a technical artifact of the sequencing pipeline. Correlated functional status among segregating V segments might be attributable to linkage disequilibrium, but an unknown experimental factor could not be ruled out. Because HLA typing was missing for some donors at each locus, association tests included only the typed subset. A later genetic analysis associated a missense DCLRE1C variant with V-gene and J-gene trimming of TCR beta chains, and an independent cohort replicated the association. Over 15 rarely observed V segments, including chromosome 9 orphons, were excluded from the earlier analysis of a few hundred of the donors because counts were too low. In a later analysis, most CMV-associated TCR beta chains were found to appear HLA-restricted, with HLA associations seemingly driven largely by CMV exposure. This cohort had only TCR beta chains sequenced, and the lack of alpha or paired-chain data limited which features could be detected. Compared with the roughly 700-donor mean, donors in an Asian-associated ancestry cluster had fewer N-insertions in productive TCRs, according to a later genetic analysis.

The library was obtained by the immunoSEQ multiplex PCR assay. A mixture of 60 forward primers for TCR Vbeta segments and 13 reverse primers for TCR Jbeta segments was used in the multiplex PCR. The CDR3 region of rearranged TCR beta genes was amplified from genomic DNA by a multiplex PCR assay. The Illumina HiSeq System was used to sequence the amplified TCR beta libraries as 87-base-pair reads. The authors' pipeline ran thus. A later analysis tallied around 87 million unique TCR beta chains across the 666 repertoires, and approximately 12 million of those chains were shared by two or more donors. A nearest-neighbor algorithm error-corrected the raw reads and collapsed the reads into unique sequences, merging closely related sequences to remove PCR and sequencing errors. V, D and J gene segments were assigned by aligning CDR3 sequences to IMGT reference sequences. For a sequence to be retained, at least a six-nucleotide match to both a V gene segment and a J gene segment was required. Rearrangements were called productive when the CDR3 lacked stop codons and stayed in frame with V and J; all others were non-productive. Following IMGT convention, CDR3 was defined as the stretch from the second conserved V-encoded cysteine up to the conserved J-encoded phenylalanine. In an earlier analysis of just under 600 of the donors, sequences lacking an unambiguous match to a single V gene segment were excluded. In an earlier analysis of roughly 500 of the donors, V segments were called functional above 56.7% productive rearrangements and were called segregating when the between-donor standard deviation exceeded 5%. A statistical classification framework was built for diagnosing cytomegalovirus status from the catalog of TCR beta chain sequences. In a later analysis, V and J genes were assigned by comparing TCR nucleotide sequences against IMGT/GENE-DB human TR gene sequences. Using the TCRdist pipeline, a later analysis assigned CDR3 sequences along with most-parsimonious VDJ recombination scenarios. In a later analysis, each TCR beta chain was defined by its CDR3 amino acid sequence together with its V-gene family, and reads lacking a unique V-gene family were excluded. In a later analysis, approximately 590 highly shared, low-generation-probability nucleotide sequences were removed to address suspected cross-contamination and a sequencing artifact. For each public chain, a later analysis derived a clonal expansion index from normalized ranks of inferred template counts within each repertoire. In a later analysis, generation probabilities were computed using a VDJ recombination model fitted to out-of-frame rearrangements, and the results were checked against IGoR. A later analysis scored TCR-TCR, TCR-HLA and TCR-CMV co-occurrence with hypergeometric tests, applying a repertoire-size bias correction to TCR pairs. In a later analysis, false discovery rates were estimated by permuting HLA or CMV assignments 20 times. In a later analysis, co-occurring TCRs were grouped using DBSCAN, and TCRdist sequence similarity was added for clustering within HLA-allele-positive subsets. For co-occurrence clustering, repertoires with fewer than 30,000 or more than 120,000 public chains were excluded, along with roughly 5 repertoires with anomalous nucleotide sharing. TCRdb re-hosts the immuneACCESS table, in-frame sequences only. Its copies lack some clones; in the studies checked, an unresolved V gene accounts for under half of them, and the cause for the rest is not known. V, J and clone size are those of that table, while D and trimming were read from the DNA. The sample's records list about 96,000 clones. 3% to 4% of the sample is taken by the ten largest.

The cohort consisted of 670 or so healthy bone marrow donors. At the time of sampling, all cohort members were nominally healthy, though unrecorded immune exposures were likely present. The donor was CMV seronegative and belonged to the group of over 300 seronegative cohort members. Every donor gave a peripheral blood sample, and the peripheral blood mononuclear cells from that sample were used for TCR beta sequencing. Genomic DNA was extracted from the blood cell samples with the Qiagen DNeasy Blood Extraction Kit. Points on this clone: The antigen it binds to is not known.

Sample: PBMCs. The V gene is TRBV7-9 and the J gene is TRBJ2-3, and the D gene may be TRBD1, 6 bases matching. This sequence originates from a woman aged 25-40 years in good health and CMV-seronegative. CDR3 protein: CASSQQGRTDTQYF. The sequenced DNA: TGTGCCAGCAGCCAGCAGGGGCGGACAGATACGCAGTATTTT.